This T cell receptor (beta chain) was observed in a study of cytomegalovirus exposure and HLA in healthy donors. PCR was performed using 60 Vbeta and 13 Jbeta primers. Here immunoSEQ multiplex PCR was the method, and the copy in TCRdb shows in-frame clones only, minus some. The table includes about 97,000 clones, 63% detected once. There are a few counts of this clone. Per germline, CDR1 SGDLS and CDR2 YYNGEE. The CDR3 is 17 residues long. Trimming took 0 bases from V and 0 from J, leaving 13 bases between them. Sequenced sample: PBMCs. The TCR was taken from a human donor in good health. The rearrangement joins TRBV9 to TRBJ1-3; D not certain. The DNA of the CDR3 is TGTGCCAGCAGCGTAGGGCCAGCAGGCACCTCTGGAAACACCATATATTTT. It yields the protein CASSVGPAGTSGNTIYF.